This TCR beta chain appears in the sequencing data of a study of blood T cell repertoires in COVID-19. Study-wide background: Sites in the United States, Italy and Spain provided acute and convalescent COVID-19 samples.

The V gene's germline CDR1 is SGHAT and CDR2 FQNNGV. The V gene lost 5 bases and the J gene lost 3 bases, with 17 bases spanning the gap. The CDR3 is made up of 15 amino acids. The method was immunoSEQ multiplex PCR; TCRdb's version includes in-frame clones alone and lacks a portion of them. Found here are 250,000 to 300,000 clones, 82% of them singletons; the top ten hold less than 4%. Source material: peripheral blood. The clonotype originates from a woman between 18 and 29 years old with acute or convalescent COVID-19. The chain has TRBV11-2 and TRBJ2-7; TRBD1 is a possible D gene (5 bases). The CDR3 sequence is CASSRTRQRDYEQYF. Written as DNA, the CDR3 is TGTGCCAGCAGCCGTACCCGACAGAGAGACTACGAGCAGTACTTC.